This TCR beta chain was found in a study of metastatic and nonmetastatic thyroid tumors. The sample holds many counts of this clone. No patient received treatment before thyroid surgery. TCRdb reanalyzed the PCR reads via MiXCR. The top ten hold approximately 8.2% of the sample, which has about 32,000 clones, around 20% seen once. The sample taken for sequencing was blood. The receptor comes from a female donor with papillary thyroid cancer or a benign thyroid nodule (not recorded which). Some clones in this sample may be carry-over from other donors' samples.

The CDR3 sequence is CASSFSQRDGYTF. CDR3 DNA sequence: TGTGCCAGCAGCTTCAGCCAAAGGGATGGCTACACCTTC. This chain joins TRBV12-3 or TRBV12-4 and TRBJ1-2; D remains unclear. This CDR3 has 13 amino acids. V gave up 6 bases and J gave up 6 bases, with 14 bases separating them.